One and the same sample provided the 13 T cell receptor beta chains below, sequenced in a study of high-grade serous ovarian cancer treatment subgroups. Profiling relied on immunoSEQ multiplex PCR, and the TCRdb table lists in-frame clones only, not all of them. Among approximately 40,000 clones, around three quarters were seen once, and the ten largest hold approximately 3%. Tumor samples were taken before definitive surgery or chemotherapy. The sequenced sample consisted of tumor tissue. These receptors were collected from a human donor with high-grade serous ovarian cancer.

This clone was observed once. J is TRBJ2-3 and V is TRBV5-6; no clear D gene. This CDR3 has 11 residues. CDR1 is SGHDT, CDR2 YYEEEE, per germline. Deletions cut 3 bases from V and 4 bases from J, with 3 bases between. Here the CDR3 reads CASSWADTQYF. The CDR3 nucleotides are TGTGCCAGCAGCTGGGCAGATACGCAGTATTTT.

The chain employs TRBV29-1 and TRBJ1-2; D gene uncertain. CDR3 size: 14 residues. The germline V gene encodes CDR1 SQVTM and CDR2 ANQGSEA. Deletions cut 4 bases from V and 2 bases from J, with 14 bases between. CDR3 nucleotides: TGCAGCGTTGTATTACCCTCAGGAAACTATGGCTACACCTTC. It yields the protein CSVVLPSGNYGYTF.

The V call is TRBV5-4, the J call TRBJ2-1, with 7 bases fitting TRBD1. The ends lost 3 bases at V and 1 base at J; junction bases unmatched: 4. From germline, CDR1 is SGHNT and CDR2 YYREEE (reference sequence). CDR3 length equals 15 residues. CDR3 bases: TGTGCCAGCAGCTGGGGGACAGCGTCCTACAATGAGCAGTTCTTC. Its protein product is CASSWGTASYNEQFF.

This sequence joins TRBV12-5 and TRBJ2-4, with D perhaps TRBD2 (6 bases). The V end was cut by 5 bases, the J end by 8 bases, with 28 bases between. CDR3 length equals 18 residues. The germline CDR1 and CDR2 sequences are LGHNT and FRNRAP. The CDR3 DNA follows: TGTGCTAGTGGTCGGATTGCCGACGGGGCTCACACGGGGGACATTCAGTACTTC. Encoded protein: CASGRIADGAHTGDIQYF.

The chain employs TRBV9 and TRBJ2-7; 8 bases agree with TRBD1. The germline V gene encodes CDR1 SGDLS and CDR2 YYNGEE. This CDR3 is 15 amino acids long. V shed 0 bases, J shed 3 bases, and the junction held 5 bases outside the gene matches. This CDR3 reads CASSVEQGANYEQYF. As DNA, the CDR3 is TGTGCCAGCAGCGTAGAGCAGGGGGCAAACTACGAGCAGTACTTC.

CDR3 residues: CASRPRAGSQETQYF. In nucleotides, the CDR3 is TGTGCCAGCAGGCCCCGAGCGGGTTCCCAAGAGACCCAGTACTTC. This chain joins TRBV27 and TRBJ2-5; a weak D match, TRBD2 (6 bases). Germline V gene lookup returns CDR1 MNHEY and CDR2 SMNVEV (reference sequence). This CDR3 is built from 15 residues. V was cut by 6 bases and J by 1 base, with 15 bases left in between.

This chain links TRBV19 with TRBJ2-1; D is possibly TRBD1 or TRBD2 (6 bases each). V was shortened by 3 bases and J by 0 bases, with 9 bases between the two germline ends. In germline, CDR1 is LNHDA, CDR2 SQIVND (reference sequence). The CDR3 length is 15 residues. The CDR3 DNA reads TGTGCCAGTAGTATCGGGGGCCGCTCCTACAATGAGCAGTTCTTC. Its protein product is CASSIGGRSYNEQFF.

The chain joins TRBV7-9 to TRBJ1-3; unclear D gene. The CDR3 totals 15 residues. Germline V gene sequence: CDR1 SEHNR, CDR2 FQNEAQ (reference sequence). V shed 4 bases and J shed 0 bases, with 10 bases lying between them. The CDR3 DNA is TGTGCCAGCAGCTGGGCGACGGCCTCTGGAAACACCATATATTTT. This sequence encodes CASSWATASGNTIYF.

This clone turned up a few times. The chain links TRBV5-1 to TRBJ2-7, with a tentative D call TRBD2 (5 bases). In germline, CDR1 is SGHRS, CDR2 YFSETQ. This CDR3 comprises 13 residues. Trimming left V 6 bases short and J 2 bases short, with 12 bases between. The CDR3 DNA is TGCGCCAGCAAAGTGGGAGAGGCCTACGAGCAGTACTTC. This translates into CASKVGEAYEQYF.

The V gene is TRBV14, the J gene TRBJ2-2; TRBD1 might be the D (6 bases). CDR1 and CDR2 (germline): SGHDN, FVKESK. This CDR3 has 17 amino acids. V gave up 0 bases and J gave up 4 bases, with 15 bases separating them. The CDR3 DNA is TGTGCCAGCAGCCAAGATCAGTGGACAGCCTCCACCGGGGAGCTGTTTTTT. Translated, it gives CASSQDQWTASTGELFF.

This clone occurred a few times. This chain links TRBV29-1 with TRBJ2-7; tentatively, D is TRBD2 (5 bases). Germline V gene lookup returns CDR1 SQVTM and CDR2 ANQGSEA. Trimming cost V 0 bases and J 3 bases, with 6 bases left between them. The CDR3 has 12 residues. The CDR3 spells CSVEDGGYEQYF. In nucleotides, the CDR3 is TGCAGCGTTGAAGATGGAGGCTACGAGCAGTACTTC.

V and J are TRBV5-8 and TRBJ1-2, with D unresolved. Trimming left V 0 bases short and J 7 bases short, with 7 bases between. The germline CDR1 and CDR2 sequences are SGHTS and YDEGEE. The CDR3 has 12 residues. The CDR3: CASSLGQVGYTF. The CDR3 nucleotides are TGTGCCAGCAGCTTGGGGCAGGTTGGCTACACCTTC.

This clone was seen a handful of times. V is TRBV6-6 and J is TRBJ1-5; D gene uncertain. V was trimmed by 8 bases and J by 0 bases, leaving 11 bases between them. Germline loops: CDR1 MNHNY, CDR2 SVGAGI (reference sequence). The CDR3 extends over 14 amino acids. CDR3 sequence reads: CASESHYSNQPQHF. CDR3 nucleotide sequence: TGTGCCAGCGAGAGCCACTATAGCAATCAGCCCCAGCATTTT.